These 28 T cell receptor beta chains share one sample of origin, sequenced in a study of T cells in Graves' hyperthyroidism and ophthalmopathy. Amplification yielded TCR beta CDR3 regions, with RNA transcripts as the source. Using the HTBI primer set, a first-round RT-PCR was run on the TCR CDR3. TCRdb reprocessed the multiplex PCR reads via MiXCR and lists one record per CDR3 protein. The sample lists hundreds of thousands of distinct CDR3 sequences, more than 11% seen once, with around 5.4% in the top ten. The sample comprised blood. Receptors were obtained from a woman aged 30 to 39 with Graves' hyperthyroidism that later progressed to Graves' ophthalmopathy.

This clonotype was picked up many times. This sequence joins TRBV12-3 or TRBV12-4 and TRBJ2-4; D tentatively fits TRBD1 or TRBD2 (5 bases each). This CDR3 contains 13 residues. Between the trimmed V and J ends, which lost 3 bases and 8 bases, there was a span of 11 bases. CDR3 DNA sequence: TGTGCCAGCAGTTTCAGGGAGTATGACATTCAGTACTTC. Residues: CASSFREYDIQYF.

The table lists this clonotype with many counts. This sequence joins TRBV4-3 and TRBJ2-7, with TRBD2 matching over 13 bases. The junction had 5 bases not matched to a gene; V was cut back by 6 bases and J by 3 bases. The CDR3 covers 15 residues. CDR1 is LGHNA, CDR2 YSLEER, per germline. CDR3 nucleotide sequence: TGCGCCAGCAGTCCCGGGACTAGCGGGATCTACGAGCAGTACTTC. As protein: CASSPGTSGIYEQYF.

This clonotype was observed a few times. This chain uses TRBV7-3 with TRBJ2-2, with D tentatively TRBD1 (6 bases). CDR1 and CDR2 from the germline V gene are SGHTA and FQGTGA. The ends were cut back, 6 bases at V and 2 bases at J, with 13 bases in the middle. The CDR3 covers 15 residues. This CDR3 is CASRSLQGNTGELFF. The CDR3 DNA reads TGTGCCAGCAGGTCCCTACAGGGTAACACCGGGGAGCTGTTTTTT.

This clonotype was counted many times. The chain has TRBV30 and TRBJ1-2; perhaps TRBD1 as D (5 bases). The ends were cut back, 2 bases at V and 4 bases at J, with 14 bases in the middle. Germline CDR1 is GTSNPN and CDR2 is SVGIG (reference sequence). The CDR3 length is 14 residues. The CDR3 DNA reads TGTGCCTGGAGTTTGTCCGGGGCGGGCTATGGCTACACCTTC. The encoded protein is CAWSLSGAGYGYTF.

This clonotype was detected ten times or more. This chain joins TRBV2 and TRBJ2-7, with 7 bases matching TRBD2. This CDR3 contains 16 residues. Germline assignment: CDR1 SNHLY and CDR2 FYNNEI. J lost 2 bases, V lost 0 bases, and 7 bases had no gene match. This CDR3 reads CASSEAGGSGPYEQYF. CDR3 sequence (DNA): TGTGCCAGCAGTGAAGCGGGCGGGAGTGGTCCCTACGAGCAGTACTTC.

The chain recombines TRBV19 with TRBJ2-1, with 9 bases that match TRBD2. The J segment lost 1 base and the V segment lost 9 bases, leaving 10 bases of the junction unmatched. Germline-derived CDR1 and CDR2 are LNHDA and SQIVND (reference sequence). This CDR3 has 16 amino acids. CDR3 sequence reads: CASAWGSGSSYNEQFF. Here the CDR3 DNA reads TGTGCCAGCGCTTGGGGTAGCGGGAGTTCCTACAATGAGCAGTTCTTC.

This clonotype was observed many times. The gene calls are TRBV11-1 and TRBJ2-7, with D maybe TRBD1 (7 bases). Germline V gene data show CDR1 as SGHAT and CDR2 as FQDESV (reference sequence). The ends were cut back, 5 bases at V and 3 bases at J, with 14 bases in the middle. This CDR3 is built from 14 residues. This chain's CDR3 is CASSNRQGGYEQYF. Written as DNA, the CDR3 is TGTGCCAGCAGCAACCGACAGGGAGGCTACGAGCAGTACTTC.

The sample holds many counts of this clonotype. The chain joins TRBV11-3 to TRBJ2-5; D gene unclear. The CDR3 covers 12 residues. Germline V lookup: CDR1 SGHNT, CDR2 YENEEA. Trimming pared 5 bases from V and 3 bases from J, leaving 7 bases between. CDR3 region: CASSPGKETQYF. DNA for the CDR3: TGTGCCAGCAGCCCAGGAAAAGAGACCCAGTACTTC.

In its sample, this clonotype was seen a few times. This sequence joins TRBV30 and TRBJ1-2; D unresolved. CDR3 length: 12 amino acids. Germline CDR1 reads GTSNPN; CDR2 reads SVGIG (reference sequence). Trimming took off 6 bases at V and 2 bases at J, with 10 bases between the two ends. Written as DNA, the CDR3 is TGTGCCTGTTGGACGGGGAACTATGGCTACACCTTC. Encoded protein: CACWTGNYGYTF.

This clonotype was found many times. The chain has TRBV28 and TRBJ2-7; D tentatively fits TRBD1 or TRBD2 (5 bases each). The CDR3 is made up of 13 amino acids. Germline V gene data show CDR1 as MDHEN and CDR2 as SYDVKM. Deletions cut 6 bases from V and 1 base from J, with 10 bases between. CDR3 in DNA: TGTGCCAGCAGGGGGACGGTTTCCTACGAGCAGTACTTC. Its protein product is CASRGTVSYEQYF.

This clonotype showed up many times. This chain uses TRBV2 with TRBJ2-1; unclear D gene. The CDR3 is 11 amino acids. Deletions cut 4 bases from V and 10 bases from J, with 8 bases between. Germline CDR1 and CDR2: SNHLY and FYNNEI. CDR3 DNA sequence: TGTGCCAGCAGTGTATTAATAGAGCAGTTCTTC. Protein product: CASSVLIEQFF.

This clonotype was observed many times. This chain joins TRBV20-1 and TRBJ1-1; D gene uncertain. The CDR3 is 11 amino acids. V was trimmed by 8 bases and J by 5 bases, leaving 12 bases between them. The germline CDR1 and CDR2 sequences are DFQATT and SNEGSKA (reference sequence). The CDR3 loop reads CSWVLGTEAFF. Written as DNA, the CDR3 is TGCAGTTGGGTCCTCGGGACTGAAGCTTTCTTT.

Ten or more counts support this clonotype. The CDR3 DNA sequence: TGTGCCAGTAGTATCGGACAGGGTCTTAATTCACCCCTCCACTTT. Translating gives CASSIGQGLNSPLHF. The chain uses TRBV19 and TRBJ1-6; the match to TRBD1 covers 8 bases. This CDR3 comprises 15 residues. V was clipped by 3 bases and J by 6 bases; unmatched bases: 4. CDR1 is LNHDA and CDR2 is SQIVND in the germline V gene (reference sequence).

In this sample, this clonotype turned up a few times. The chain combines TRBV25-1 with TRBJ1-2, with no clear D. This CDR3 is 12 amino acids long. Germline V lookup: CDR1 MGHDK, CDR2 SYGVNS. V was clipped by 3 bases and J by 7 bases, with 9 bases between them. CDR3 amino acids: CASSDEGAGYTF. CDR3 DNA: TGTGCCAGCAGTGATGAGGGAGCTGGCTACACCTTC.

In DNA, the CDR3 is TGTGCCAGCAGCCCCAGAGGGGCTGGGCGGGAGCAGTTCTTC. It is translated as CASSPRGAGREQFF. This chain joins TRBV7-2 and TRBJ2-1, with D perhaps matching TRBD1 or TRBD2 (5 bases each). The CDR3 covers 14 residues. CDR1 is SGHTA and CDR2 is FQGNSA in the germline V gene. V lost 5 bases and J lost 10, with 18 bases in between.

There are many counts of this clonotype. The chain is built from TRBV6-2 or TRBV6-3 and TRBJ2-5; perhaps TRBD1 as D (6 bases). Trimming cost V 9 bases and J 5 bases, with 13 bases left between them. Germline V lookup: CDR1 MNHEY, CDR2 SVGEGT. The length of the CDR3 is 12 residues. The CDR3 spells CASTGSAETQYF. The CDR3 nucleotides read TGTGCCAGTACAGGGTCAGCCGAGACCCAGTACTTC.

As regards this clonotype: This could be a read error, since a much larger clone is one nucleotide away. The CDR3 nucleotides are TGTGCCAGCAGTTTAGCGCCCGGCAACTACGAGCAGTTCTTC. It yields the protein CASSLAPGNYEQFF. The J gene is TRBJ2-7, the V gene TRBV12-3 or TRBV12-4; no clear D gene. The J call may be wrong; the DNA end is better matched by TRBJ2-1. CDR3 size: 14 residues.

This clonotype has a count of ten or more. The chain links TRBV11-3 to TRBJ1-2; D unresolved. The V end lost 0 bases, the J end lost 1 base, and 6 bases lay between the germline ends. CDR1 is SGHNT and CDR2 is YENEEA in the germline V gene. The CDR3 has 14 amino acids. In DNA form, the CDR3 reads TGTGCCAGCAGCTTAGATCGAGTTAACTATGGCTACACCTTC. This translates into CASSLDRVNYGYTF.

This clonotype has a handful of counts. The chain recombines TRBV6-2 or TRBV6-3 with TRBJ2-1, with 9 bases that match TRBD2. V shed 4 bases and J 7 bases; nucleotides not matched to a gene: 8. The CDR3 consists of 15 residues. Germline CDR1 reads MNHEY; CDR2 reads SVGEGT. As DNA, the CDR3 is TGTGCCAGCAGTTCATCCGGGACTAGCTTAAATGAGCAGTTCTTC. Protein sequence: CASSSSGTSLNEQFF.

Points on this clonotype: A single base separates this from a much larger clone, so it may be a read error. J is TRBJ2-5 and V is TRBV30, with D possibly TRBD2 on 5 matching bases. The germline V gene encodes CDR1 GTSNPN and CDR2 SVGIG (reference sequence). V was cut by 5 bases and J by 4 bases, with 8 bases left in between. The CDR3 runs 11 residues. The CDR3 is CAWGSGETQYF. The CDR3 DNA follows: TGTGCCTGGGGGAGTGGAGAGACCCAGTACTTC.

Ten or more counts support this clonotype. V gene TRBV12-3 or TRBV12-4 combines with J gene TRBJ2-1; 10 positions match TRBD2. This CDR3 region has 14 residues. The V segment lost 6 bases and the J segment 8 bases; nucleotides outside the gene matches: 7. The CDR3 reads CASRASGSLHEQFF. Written as DNA, the CDR3 is TGTGCCAGCAGAGCTAGCGGGAGTCTGCATGAGCAGTTCTTC.

This clonotype was detected many times. This chain uses TRBV20-1 with TRBJ1-2, with D unclear. Trimming took off 0 bases at V and 5 bases at J, with 10 bases between the two ends. CDR3 length equals 13 residues. CDR1 and CDR2 (germline): DFQATT, SNEGSKA (reference sequence). CDR3 nucleotides: TGCAGTGCTAGAGATCCCCCCGGGTATGGCTACACCTTC. This translates into CSARDPPGYGYTF.

The rearrangement links TRBV19 to TRBJ2-7; TRBD2 matches at 9 bases. This CDR3 has 13 amino acids. Germline-derived CDR1 and CDR2 are LNHDA and SQIVND (reference sequence). After removal of 6 bases from V and 1 base from J, the junction contained 1 base not matched to a gene. The CDR3 coding sequence is TGTGCCAGTAGACTAGCGGGTTCCTACGAGCAGTACTTC. Translated, it gives CASRLAGSYEQYF.

The CDR3 nucleotides are TGTGCCAGCAGCCAAGGACAAGGTCGACGGAACACAAACACAGATACGCAGTATTTT. Translation: CASSQGQGRRNTNTDTQYF. The chain joins TRBV3-1 to TRBJ2-3; D not resolved. Trimming cost V 1 base and J 2 bases, with 22 bases left between them. The CDR3 loop spans 19 amino acids. In germline, CDR1 is LGHDT, CDR2 YNNKEL (reference sequence).

The V and J genes are TRBV5-6 and TRBJ1-4; the D gene is possibly TRBD1 (5 bases). This CDR3 has 14 amino acids. The V end was cut by 0 bases, the J end by 5 bases, with 8 bases between. The germline V gene encodes CDR1 SGHDT and CDR2 YYEEEE. CDR3 coding DNA: TGTGCCAGCAGCTTGGGGGACGGCAATGAAAAACTGTTTTTT. This encodes CASSLGDGNEKLFF.

This chain joins TRBV6-2 or TRBV6-3 and TRBJ2-3, with TRBD2 matching over 8 bases. This CDR3 region has 14 residues. Germline assignment: CDR1 MNHEY and CDR2 SVGEGT. V lost 3 bases and J lost 4; bases outside the gene matches: 3. CDR3 bases: TGTGCCAGCAGTTATGCGGGGGGCGCAGATACGCAGTATTTT. Translated: CASSYAGGADTQYF.

This clonotype was recorded many times. The chain carries TRBV6-5 and TRBJ2-5, with 8 bases aligning to TRBD2. Germline V gene sequence: CDR1 MNHEY, CDR2 SVGAGI. The trim removed 0 bases at V and 5 bases at J, leaving 11 bases unmatched. The CDR3 spans 17 residues. The DNA of the CDR3 is TGTGCCAGCAGTTACTCATCACGTGGGACTAGTCGGGAGACCCAGTACTTC. It is translated as CASSYSSRGTSRETQYF.

The sample holds many counts of this clonotype. The rearrangement joins TRBV12-3 or TRBV12-4 to TRBJ1-1; maybe TRBD1 (6 bases). The CDR3 is 15 residues long. Trimming stripped 0 bases from V and 0 bases from J, with 8 bases between. The CDR3 region has the DNA TGTGCCAGCAGTTTAGCGGCAGGGGTGAACACTGAAGCTTTCTTT. Translated, it gives CASSLAAGVNTEAFF.